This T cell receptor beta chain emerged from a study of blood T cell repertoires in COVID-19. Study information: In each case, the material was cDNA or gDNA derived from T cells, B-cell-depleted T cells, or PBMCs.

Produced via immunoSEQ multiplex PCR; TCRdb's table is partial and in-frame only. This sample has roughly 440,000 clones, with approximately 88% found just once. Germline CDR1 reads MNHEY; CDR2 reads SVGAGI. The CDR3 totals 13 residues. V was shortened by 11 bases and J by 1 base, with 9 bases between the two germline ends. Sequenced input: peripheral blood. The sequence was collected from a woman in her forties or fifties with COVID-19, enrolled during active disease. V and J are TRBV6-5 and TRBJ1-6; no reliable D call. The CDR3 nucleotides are TGTGCCGCGGGGAGGTCCTATAATTCACCCCTCCACTTT. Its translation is CAAGRSYNSPLHF.